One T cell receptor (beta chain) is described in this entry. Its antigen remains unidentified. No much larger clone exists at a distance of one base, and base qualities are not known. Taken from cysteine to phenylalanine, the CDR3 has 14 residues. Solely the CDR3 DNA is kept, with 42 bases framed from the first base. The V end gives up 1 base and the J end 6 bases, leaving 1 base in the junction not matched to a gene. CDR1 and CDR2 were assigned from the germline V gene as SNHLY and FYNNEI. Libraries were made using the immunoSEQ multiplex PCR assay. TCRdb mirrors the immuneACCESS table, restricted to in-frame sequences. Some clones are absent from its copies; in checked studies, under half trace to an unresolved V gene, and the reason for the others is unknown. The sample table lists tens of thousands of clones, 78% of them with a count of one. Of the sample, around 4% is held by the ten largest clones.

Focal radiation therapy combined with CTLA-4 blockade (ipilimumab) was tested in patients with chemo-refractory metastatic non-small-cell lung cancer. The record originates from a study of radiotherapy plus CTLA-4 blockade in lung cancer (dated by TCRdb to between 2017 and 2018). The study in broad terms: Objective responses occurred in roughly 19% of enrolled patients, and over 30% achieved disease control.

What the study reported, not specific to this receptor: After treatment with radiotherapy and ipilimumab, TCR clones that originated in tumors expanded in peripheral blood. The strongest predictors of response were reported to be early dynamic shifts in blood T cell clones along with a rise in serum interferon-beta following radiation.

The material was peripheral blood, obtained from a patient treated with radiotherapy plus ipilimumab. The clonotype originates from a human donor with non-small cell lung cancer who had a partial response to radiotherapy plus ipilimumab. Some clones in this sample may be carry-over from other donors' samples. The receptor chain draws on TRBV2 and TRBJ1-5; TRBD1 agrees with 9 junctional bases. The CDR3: CASSEEGQGQPQHF. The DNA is TGTGCCAGCAGTGAAGAGGGACAGGGTCAGCCCCAGCATTTT.